The 30 T cell receptor beta chains listed next were all sequenced from one sample in a study of cytomegalovirus exposure and HLA in healthy donors. Here immunoSEQ multiplex PCR was the method, and the copy in TCRdb shows in-frame clones only, minus some. The sample shows about 220,000 clones, 90% to 95% of them seen only once. Sequencing used PBMCs. The receptors stem from a woman younger than 30 in good health and CMV-seronegative.

The chain employs TRBV27 and TRBJ2-5, with TRBD1 as a possible D gene (5 bases). V was clipped by 2 bases and J by 1 base, with 5 bases between them. The CDR3 length is 13 residues. The germline V gene encodes CDR1 MNHEY and CDR2 SMNVEV (reference sequence). The chain's CDR3 is CASSLDSQETQYF. The CDR3 DNA follows: TGTGCCAGCAGTTTAGACAGCCAAGAGACCCAGTACTTC.

V and J are TRBV5-8 and TRBJ2-5, with a possible D match to TRBD1 (6 bases). The CDR3 contains 16 residues. Germline CDR1 SGHTS, CDR2 YDEGEE. Trimming removed 0 bases at V and 2 bases at J, with 14 bases between. CDR3 protein: CASSLGQGRIQETQYF. The CDR3 nucleotides read TGTGCCAGCAGCTTGGGGCAGGGGAGAATACAAGAGACCCAGTACTTC.

The chain employs TRBV6-5 and TRBJ1-1; D is unclear. This CDR3 has 13 residues. Germline V gene lookup returns CDR1 MNHEY and CDR2 SVGAGI. Trimming left V 5 bases short and J 0 bases short, with 7 bases between. The CDR3 DNA follows: TGTGCCAGCAGTGACACCTTGAACACTGAAGCTTTCTTT. As protein: CASSDTLNTEAFF.

This rearrangement joins TRBV25-1 to TRBJ1-1; D gene unclear. With 10 bases removed from V and 6 bases from J, the gap between germline ends came to 12 bases. The CDR3 runs to 11 residues. The V gene's germline CDR1 is MGHDK and CDR2 SYGVNS. In DNA, the CDR3 is TGTGCCACCATCCGAGGCGCTGAAGCTTTCTTT. Amino acids: CATIRGAEAFF. Variable domain in full (rest from reference TRBV25-1 and TRBJ1-1): EADIYQTPRYLVIGTGKKITLECSQTMGHDKMYWYQQDPGMELHLIHYSYGVNSTEKGDLSSESTVSRIRTEHFPLTLESARPSHTSQYLCATIRGAEAFFGQGTRLTVV.

V and J are TRBV2 and TRBJ2-7; 9 positions agree with TRBD1. The CDR3 spans 16 residues. Germline loops: CDR1 SNHLY, CDR2 FYNNEI. V lost 6 bases, J lost 5 bases, and 14 bases stayed unmatched. As DNA, the CDR3 is TGTGCCAGCAGGGCTACCGTGGACAGGGGTCGGAACGAGCAGTACTTC. This sequence encodes CASRATVDRGRNEQYF.

The chain has TRBV11-2 and TRBJ2-7; 14 bases fit TRBD2. The CDR3 is made up of 15 amino acids. V trimming: 5 bases; J trimming: 6 bases; junction bases outside the gene matches: 6. Germline values: CDR1 SGHAT, CDR2 FQNNGV. The CDR3 nucleotides are TGTGCCAGCAGCGCGGGACTAGCGGGAGTCGGCGAGCAGTACTTC. Translation: CASSAGLAGVGEQYF.

This chain uses TRBV19 with TRBJ2-7, with 10 bases matching TRBD2. This CDR3 contains 15 residues. Trimming at V came to 0 bases and at J to 7 bases, leaving 6 bases not matched to a gene. CDR1 is LNHDA, CDR2 SQIVND, per germline (reference sequence). The CDR3 region has the DNA TGTGCCAGTAGTATAGAAAGCGGGAGGGCCGGTGAGCAGTACTTC. The encoded protein is CASSIESGRAGEQYF.

The chain recombines TRBV28 with TRBJ2-1; 8 bases line up with TRBD2. This CDR3 is 16 amino acids long. Germline V gene data show CDR1 as MDHEN and CDR2 as SYDVKM. V shed 11 bases, J shed 0 bases, and the junction held 12 bases outside the gene matches. CDR3 DNA: TGTGCCTCACGTTCGGGGGGGGAAAGCTCCTACAATGAGCAGTTCTTC. The encoded protein is CASRSGGESSYNEQFF.

In its sample, this clone was seen a few times. The chain recombines TRBV10-2 with TRBJ2-7, with TRBD1 as a possible D gene (6 bases). The germline CDR1 and CDR2 sequences are WSHSY and SAAADI. The CDR3 extends over 14 amino acids. With 8 bases removed from V and 5 bases from J, the gap between germline ends came to 19 bases. The CDR3 loop reads CASVPWARGNEQYF. As DNA, the CDR3 is TGCGCCAGCGTACCCTGGGCCAGGGGCAACGAGCAGTACTTC.

Of note for this clone: Other DNA variants within this sample encode the same CDR3. J is TRBJ1-5 and V is TRBV27; maybe TRBD1 (5 bases). This CDR3 is 12 amino acids long. Trimming took 7 bases from V and 6 from J, leaving 10 bases between them. The germline V gene encodes CDR1 MNHEY and CDR2 SMNVEV (reference sequence). The CDR3 nucleotides read TGTGCCAGCAAAGCGGGGGGTCAGCCCCAGCATTTT. Its protein product is CASKAGGQPQHF.

This clone was counted a few times. The chain employs TRBV6-1 and TRBJ2-7; 8 nucleotides agree with TRBD2. Losses at the gene ends were 6 bases for V and 3 bases for J; bases not matched to a gene: 4. The CDR3 has 13 residues. From germline, CDR1 is MNHNS and CDR2 SASEGT. The CDR3, as DNA: TGTGCCAGCAGGATGCGGGGGGACTACGAGCAGTACTTC. Translated, it gives CASRMRGDYEQYF.

V and J are TRBV4-1 and TRBJ2-7; D is perhaps TRBD2 (5 bases). Between the trimmed V and J ends, which lost 6 bases and 4 bases, there was a span of 19 bases. Germline CDR1 is MGHRA and CDR2 is YSYEKL. The CDR3 consists of 15 residues. The CDR3: CASSQKLGFIYEQYF. The DNA for the CDR3 is TGCGCCAGCAGTCAAAAACTAGGGTTTATTTACGAGCAGTACTTC.

This chain connects TRBV7-9 to TRBJ1-2, with 8 positions matching TRBD1. After removal of 5 bases from V and 8 bases from J, the junction contained 7 bases not matched to a gene. CDR1 and CDR2 (germline): SEHNR, FQNEAQ (reference sequence). The CDR3 is made up of 13 amino acids. The CDR3 spells CASSARGQGGYTF. CDR3 nucleotide sequence: TGTGCCAGCAGCGCCAGGGGGCAAGGCGGCTACACCTTC.

This chain connects TRBV19 to TRBJ1-5, with D unresolved. The CDR3 contains 14 residues. The ends were cut back, 7 bases at V and 0 bases at J, with 10 bases in the middle. From germline, CDR1 is LNHDA and CDR2 SQIVND (reference sequence). The CDR3 sequence is CASISGNSNQPQHF. The CDR3 DNA reads TGTGCCAGTATATCGGGAAATAGCAATCAGCCCCAGCATTTT.

The chain recombines TRBV7-2 with TRBJ1-6; unclear D gene. The V end was cut by 6 bases, the J end by 10 bases, with 10 bases between. Germline V CDR1 and CDR2: SGHTA, FQGNSA. This CDR3 comprises 12 residues. The CDR3 is CASRSAASPLHF. In DNA, the CDR3 is TGTGCCAGCAGATCCGCGGCATCACCCCTCCACTTT. Full variable domain (missing parts from reference TRBV7-2 and TRBJ1-6): GAGVSQSPSNKVTEKGKDVELRCDPISGHTALYWYRQSLGQGLEFLIYFQGNSAPDKSGLPSDRFSAERTGGSVSTLTIQRTQQEDSAVYLCASRSAASPLHFGNGTRLTVT.

V gene TRBV7-2 combines with J gene TRBJ1-2; the match to TRBD1 covers 7 bases. The CDR3 totals 15 residues. The trim removed 7 bases at V and 3 bases at J, leaving 11 bases unmatched. Germline CDR1 reads SGHTA; CDR2 reads FQGNSA. The CDR3 protein is CASIPLGQEDYGYTF. CDR3 bases: TGTGCCAGCATTCCCCTAGGACAGGAGGACTATGGCTACACCTTC.

J is TRBJ1-5 and V is TRBV30; D might be TRBD1 (6 bases). CDR1 and CDR2 (germline): GTSNPN, SVGIG (reference sequence). V was clipped by 3 bases and J by 9 bases, with 18 bases between them. The CDR3 sequence is 14 residues long. The CDR3 bases are TGTGCCTGGAGCGAAACACAGGGTCATGGGCCCCAGCATTTT. It specifies CAWSETQGHGPQHF.

The chain uses TRBV11-3 and TRBJ2-2, with 11 bases identical to TRBD2. J was trimmed by 5 bases and V by 3 bases; bases with no gene match: 5. CDR3 size: 16 residues. Germline-derived CDR1 and CDR2 are SGHNT and YENEEA. In DNA form, the CDR3 reads TGTGCCAGCAGCTTGATCTCTAGCGGGAGGACCGGGGAGCTGTTTTTT. Residues: CASSLISSGRTGELFF.

V usage is TRBV27 and J usage is TRBJ2-7; TRBD2 might be the D (6 bases). Germline values: CDR1 MNHEY, CDR2 SMNVEV (reference sequence). The CDR3 runs to 14 residues. Deletions cut 5 bases from V and 0 bases from J, with 11 bases between. CDR3 nucleotide sequence: TGTGCCAGCAGTGTCGGTAGCGGCTCCTACGAGCAGTACTTC. Translation gives CASSVGSGSYEQYF.

The chain employs TRBV6-4 and TRBJ1-1, with D unresolved. V lost 5 bases and J 2 bases, leaving 12 bases between the germline ends. Germline CDR1 and CDR2: MRHNA and SNTAGT. This CDR3 is built from 14 residues. CDR3 coding DNA: TGTGCCAGCAGTCGGTCCGCCCTTAACACTGAAGCTTTCTTT. It specifies CASSRSALNTEAFF.

The chain couples TRBV6-6 to TRBJ2-3; perhaps TRBD2 as D (6 bases). V dropped 6 bases and J dropped 8 bases, with 12 bases sitting between them. CDR3 length: 12 amino acids. Germline values: CDR1 MNHNY, CDR2 SVGAGI (reference sequence). CDR3 nucleotide sequence: TGTGCCAGCAGGTTACAAGCGGGTACGCAGTATTTT. This gives the protein CASRLQAGTQYF.

The V and J genes are TRBV28 and TRBJ1-5, with D perhaps TRBD1 (6 bases). Trimming removed 6 bases at V and 1 base at J, with 13 bases between. Germline CDR1 and CDR2: MDHEN and SYDVKM. This CDR3 spans 15 amino acids. For the CDR3, the DNA is TGTGCCAGCAGACCCGGGACACCGAGCAATCAGCCCCAGCATTTT. It is translated as CASRPGTPSNQPQHF.

This chain joins TRBV5-1 and TRBJ1-5; 10 nucleotides align to TRBD1. This CDR3 has 16 amino acids. The V gene's germline CDR1 is SGHRS and CDR2 YFSETQ. J was trimmed by 1 base and V by 0 bases; bases with no gene match: 1. The CDR3 loop reads CASSLGTGGSNQPQHF. The CDR3 region has the DNA TGCGCCAGCAGCTTGGGGACAGGGGGAAGCAATCAGCCCCAGCATTTT.

This rearrangement joins TRBV6-1 to TRBJ1-2; perhaps TRBD1 as D (5 bases). Deletions cut 6 bases from V and 2 bases from J, with 13 bases between. Germline V gives CDR1 MNHNS, CDR2 SASEGT. This CDR3 contains 14 residues. CDR3 bases: TGTGCCAGCAGCCTTGCAGGGAAAAACTATGGCTACACCTTC. Translation gives CASSLAGKNYGYTF.

This sequence joins TRBV6-5 and TRBJ2-5, with 14 bases that match TRBD2. The J call may not be correct, given that the DNA end is closer to TRBJ2-7. CDR1 MNHEY and CDR2 SVGAGI come from the germline V gene. The CDR3 has 14 residues. CDR3 sequence (DNA): TGTGCCACCAGCGCGGGACTAGCGGGAGACGAGCAGTACTTC. This gives the protein CATSAGLAGDEQYF.

This clone was recorded only once. V gene TRBV2 combines with J gene TRBJ1-2, with 8 bases identical to TRBD1. V was clipped by 7 bases and J by 4 bases; unmatched bases: 11. The CDR3 loop spans 15 amino acids. Looked up from germline, CDR1 is SNHLY and CDR2 is FYNNEI. DNA for the CDR3: TGTGCCAGCAACCCACAGGGGGAAGTGAGCTATGGCTACACCTTC. It translates to CASNPQGEVSYGYTF.

The chain uses TRBV7-2 and TRBJ1-2; D might be TRBD1 (5 bases). Germline-derived CDR1 and CDR2 are SGHTA and FQGNSA. The CDR3 runs 16 residues. The germline V and J ends were trimmed by 1 base and 6 bases, with 18 bases remaining between them. The CDR3 spells CASSLDSGLELDGYTF. In DNA form, the CDR3 reads TGTGCCAGCAGCTTAGATTCAGGGTTGGAGTTGGATGGCTACACCTTC.

The J gene is TRBJ1-1, the V gene TRBV28, with D unresolved. Germline-derived CDR1 and CDR2 are MDHEN and SYDVKM. V shed 6 bases and J shed 5 bases, with 7 bases lying between them. The CDR3 covers 11 residues. The CDR3 here is CASSWHTEAFF. Here the CDR3 DNA reads TGTGCCAGCAGCTGGCATACTGAAGCTTTCTTT.

The chain has TRBV4-2 and TRBJ2-3, with 9 positions matching TRBD2. Per germline, CDR1 LGHNA and CDR2 YNFKEQ. The CDR3 totals 16 residues. V shed 0 bases and J 5 bases; nucleotides not matched to a gene: 6. CDR3 sequence reads: CASSQDRAGGRDTQYF. CDR3 sequence (DNA): TGTGCCAGCAGCCAAGATCGGGCGGGAGGGCGAGATACGCAGTATTTT.

The chain carries TRBV7-3 and TRBJ2-1, with a tentative D call TRBD2 (5 bases). V dropped 4 bases and J dropped 6 bases, with 13 bases sitting between them. In germline, CDR1 is SGHTA, CDR2 FQGTGA. This CDR3 contains 14 residues. The CDR3 region is CASSSSPFGNEQFF. CDR3 nucleotide sequence: TGTGCCAGCAGCTCTAGCCCATTCGGCAATGAGCAGTTCTTC.